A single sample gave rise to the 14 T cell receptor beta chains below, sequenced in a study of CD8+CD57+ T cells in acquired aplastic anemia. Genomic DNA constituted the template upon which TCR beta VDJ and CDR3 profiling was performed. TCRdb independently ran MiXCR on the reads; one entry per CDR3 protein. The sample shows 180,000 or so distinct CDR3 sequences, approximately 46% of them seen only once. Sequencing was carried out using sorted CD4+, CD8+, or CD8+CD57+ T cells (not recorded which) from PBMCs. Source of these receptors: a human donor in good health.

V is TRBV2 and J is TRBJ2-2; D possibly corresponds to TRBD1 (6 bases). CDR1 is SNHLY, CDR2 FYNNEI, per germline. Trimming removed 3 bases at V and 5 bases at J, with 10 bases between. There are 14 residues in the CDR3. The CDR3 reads CASSDRGETGELFF. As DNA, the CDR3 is TGTGCCAGCAGTGACAGGGGAGAGACCGGGGAGCTGTTTTTT.

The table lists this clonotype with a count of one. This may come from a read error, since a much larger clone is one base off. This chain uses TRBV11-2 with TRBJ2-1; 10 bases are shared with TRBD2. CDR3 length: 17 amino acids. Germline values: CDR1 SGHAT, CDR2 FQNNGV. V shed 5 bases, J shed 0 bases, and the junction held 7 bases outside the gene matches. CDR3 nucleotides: TGTGCCAGCAGCCTTACACTAGCGGGACGCTCCTACAATGAGCAGTTCTTC. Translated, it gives CASSLTLAGRSYNEQFF. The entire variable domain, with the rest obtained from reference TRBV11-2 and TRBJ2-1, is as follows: EAGVAQSPRYKIIEKRQSVAFWCNPISGHATLYWYQQILGQGPKLLIQFQNNGVVDDSQLPKDRFSAERLKGVDSTLKIQPAKLEDSAVYLCASSLTLAGRSYNEQFFGPGTRLTVL.

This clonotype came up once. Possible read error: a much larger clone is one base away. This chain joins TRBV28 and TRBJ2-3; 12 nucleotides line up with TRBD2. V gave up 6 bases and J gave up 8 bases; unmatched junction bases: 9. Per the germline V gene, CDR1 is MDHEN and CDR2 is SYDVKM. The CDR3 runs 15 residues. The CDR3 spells CASSVLAGGDGTQYF. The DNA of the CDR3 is TGTGCCAGCAGCGTACTAGCGGGAGGAGACGGTACGCAGTATTTT.

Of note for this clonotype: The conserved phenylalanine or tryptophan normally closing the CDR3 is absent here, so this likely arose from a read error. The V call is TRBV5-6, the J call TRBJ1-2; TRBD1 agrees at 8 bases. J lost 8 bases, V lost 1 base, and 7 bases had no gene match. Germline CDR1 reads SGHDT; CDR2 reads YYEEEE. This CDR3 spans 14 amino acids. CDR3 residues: CASSLSGQGLGYTL. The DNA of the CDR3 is TGTGCCAGCAGCTTGAGTGGACAGGGCCTCGGCTACACCCTC.

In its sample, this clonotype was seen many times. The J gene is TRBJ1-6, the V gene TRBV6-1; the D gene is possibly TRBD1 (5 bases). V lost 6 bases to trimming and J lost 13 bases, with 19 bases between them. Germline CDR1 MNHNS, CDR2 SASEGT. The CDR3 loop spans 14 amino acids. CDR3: CASRDQAARGPLHF. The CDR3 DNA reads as TGTGCCAGCAGGGACCAAGCTGCCCGGGGGCCCCTCCACTTT.

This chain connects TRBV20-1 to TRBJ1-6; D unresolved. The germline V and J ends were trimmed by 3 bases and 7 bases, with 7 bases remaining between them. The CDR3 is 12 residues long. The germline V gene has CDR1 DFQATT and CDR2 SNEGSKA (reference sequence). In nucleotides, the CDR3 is TGCAGTGCTAGCGAGAGGAATTCACCCCTCCACTTT. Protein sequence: CSASERNSPLHF.

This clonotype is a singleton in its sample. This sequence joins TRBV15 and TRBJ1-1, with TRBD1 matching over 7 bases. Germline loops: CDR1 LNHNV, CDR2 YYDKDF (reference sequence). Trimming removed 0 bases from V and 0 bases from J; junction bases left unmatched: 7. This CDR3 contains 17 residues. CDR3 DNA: TGTGCCACCAGCAGAGATCGCAGGACAGGACTGAACACTGAAGCTTTCTTT. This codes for CATSRDRRTGLNTEAFF.

The CDR3 protein is CASSLEGLAGNTIYF. In DNA, the CDR3 is TGTGCCAGCAGCTTAGAGGGGTTAGCTGGAAACACCATATATTTT. The V gene is TRBV11-2, the J gene TRBJ1-3; no clear D. Germline V gene data show CDR1 as SGHAT and CDR2 as FQNNGV. V lost 0 bases, J lost 2 bases, and 8 bases lay in between. This CDR3 contains 15 residues.

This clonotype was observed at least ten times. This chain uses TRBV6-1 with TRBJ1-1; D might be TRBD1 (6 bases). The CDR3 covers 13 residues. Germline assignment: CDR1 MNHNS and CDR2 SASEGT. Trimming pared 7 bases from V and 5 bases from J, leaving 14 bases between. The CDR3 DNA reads TGTGCCAGCATCGCCACAGGGAAAACTGAAGCTTTCTTT. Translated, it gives CASIATGKTEAFF.

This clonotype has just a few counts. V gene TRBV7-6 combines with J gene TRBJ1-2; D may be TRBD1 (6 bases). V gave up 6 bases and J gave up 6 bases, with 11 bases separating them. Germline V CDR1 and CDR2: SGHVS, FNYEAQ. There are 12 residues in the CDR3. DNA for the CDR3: TGTGCCAGCAGTTCTGCAGGGGATGGCTACACCTTC. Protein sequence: CASSSAGDGYTF.

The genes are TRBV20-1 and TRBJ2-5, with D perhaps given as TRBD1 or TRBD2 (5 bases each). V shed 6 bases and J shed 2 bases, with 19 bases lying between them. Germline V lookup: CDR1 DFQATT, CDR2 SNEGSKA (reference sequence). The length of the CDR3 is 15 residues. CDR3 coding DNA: TGCAGTGCCACCCGGGACCAATACTCGCAAGAGACCCAGTACTTC. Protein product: CSATRDQYSQETQYF.

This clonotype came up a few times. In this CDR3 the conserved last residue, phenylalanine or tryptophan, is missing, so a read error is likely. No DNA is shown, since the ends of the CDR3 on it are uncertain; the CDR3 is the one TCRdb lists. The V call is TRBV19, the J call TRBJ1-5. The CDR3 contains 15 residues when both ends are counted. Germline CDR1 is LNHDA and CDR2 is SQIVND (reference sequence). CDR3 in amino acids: CASSISYLSNQPRHL.

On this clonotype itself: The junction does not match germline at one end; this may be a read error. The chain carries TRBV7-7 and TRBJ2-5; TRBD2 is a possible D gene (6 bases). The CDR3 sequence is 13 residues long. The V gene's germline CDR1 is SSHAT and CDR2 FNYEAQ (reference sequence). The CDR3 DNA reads TGTGCTAGCAGCACAAGACTAGAAGAGACCCAGTACTTC. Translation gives CASSTRLEETQYF.

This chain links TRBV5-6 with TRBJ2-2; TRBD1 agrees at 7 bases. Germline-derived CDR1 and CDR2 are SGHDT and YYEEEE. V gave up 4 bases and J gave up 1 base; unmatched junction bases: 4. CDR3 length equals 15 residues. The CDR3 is CASSPDRRNTGELFF. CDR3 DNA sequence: TGTGCCAGCAGCCCGGACAGGAGGAACACCGGGGAGCTGTTTTTT.